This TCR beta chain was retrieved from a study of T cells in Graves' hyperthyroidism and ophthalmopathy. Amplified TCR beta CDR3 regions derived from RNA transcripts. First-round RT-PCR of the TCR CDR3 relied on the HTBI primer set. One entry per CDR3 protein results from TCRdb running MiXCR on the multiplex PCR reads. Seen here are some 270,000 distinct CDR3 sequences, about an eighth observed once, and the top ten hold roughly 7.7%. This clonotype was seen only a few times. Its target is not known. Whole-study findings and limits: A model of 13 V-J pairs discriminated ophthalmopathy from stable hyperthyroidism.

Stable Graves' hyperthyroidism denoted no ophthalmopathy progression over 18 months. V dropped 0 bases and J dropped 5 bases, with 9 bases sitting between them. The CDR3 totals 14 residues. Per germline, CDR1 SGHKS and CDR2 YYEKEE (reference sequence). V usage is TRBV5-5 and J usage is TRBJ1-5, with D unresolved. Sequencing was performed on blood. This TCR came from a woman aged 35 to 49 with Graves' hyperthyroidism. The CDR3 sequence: CASSLGDGDQPQHF. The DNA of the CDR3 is TGTGCCAGCAGCTTGGGGGATGGTGATCAGCCCCAGCATTTT.